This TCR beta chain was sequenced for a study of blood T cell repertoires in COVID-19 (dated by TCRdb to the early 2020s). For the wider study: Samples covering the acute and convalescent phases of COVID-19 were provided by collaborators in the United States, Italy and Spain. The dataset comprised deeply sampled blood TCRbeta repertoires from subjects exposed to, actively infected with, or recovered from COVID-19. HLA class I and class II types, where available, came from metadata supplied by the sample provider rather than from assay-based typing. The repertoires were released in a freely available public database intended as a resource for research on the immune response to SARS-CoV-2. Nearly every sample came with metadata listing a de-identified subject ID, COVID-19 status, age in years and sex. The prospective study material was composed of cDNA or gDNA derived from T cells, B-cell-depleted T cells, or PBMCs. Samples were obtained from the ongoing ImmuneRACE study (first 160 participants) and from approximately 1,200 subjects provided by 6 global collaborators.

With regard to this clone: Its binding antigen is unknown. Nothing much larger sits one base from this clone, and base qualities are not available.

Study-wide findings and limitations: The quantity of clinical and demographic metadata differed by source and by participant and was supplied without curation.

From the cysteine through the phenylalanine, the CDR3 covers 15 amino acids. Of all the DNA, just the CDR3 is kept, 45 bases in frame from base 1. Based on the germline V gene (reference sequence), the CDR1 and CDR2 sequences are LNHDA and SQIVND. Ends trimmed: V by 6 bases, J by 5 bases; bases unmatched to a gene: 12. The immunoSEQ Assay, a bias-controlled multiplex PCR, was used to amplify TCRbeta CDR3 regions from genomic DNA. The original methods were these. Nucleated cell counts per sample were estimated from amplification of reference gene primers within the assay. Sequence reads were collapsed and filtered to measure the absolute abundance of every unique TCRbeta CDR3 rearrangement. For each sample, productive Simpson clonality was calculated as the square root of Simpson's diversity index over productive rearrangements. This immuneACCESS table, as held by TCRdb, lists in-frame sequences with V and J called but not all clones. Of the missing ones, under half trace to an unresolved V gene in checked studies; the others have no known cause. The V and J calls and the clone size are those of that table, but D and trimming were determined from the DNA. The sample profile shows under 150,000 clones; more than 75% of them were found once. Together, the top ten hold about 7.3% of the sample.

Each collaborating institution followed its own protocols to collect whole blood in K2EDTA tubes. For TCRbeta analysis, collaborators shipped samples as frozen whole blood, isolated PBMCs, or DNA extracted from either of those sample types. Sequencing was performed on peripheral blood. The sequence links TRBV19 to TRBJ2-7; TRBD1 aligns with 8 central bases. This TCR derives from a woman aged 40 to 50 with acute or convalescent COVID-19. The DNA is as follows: TGTGCCAGTAGATGGGGACAGGCCATGAATAACGAGCAGTACTTC. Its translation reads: CASRWGQAMNNEQYF.